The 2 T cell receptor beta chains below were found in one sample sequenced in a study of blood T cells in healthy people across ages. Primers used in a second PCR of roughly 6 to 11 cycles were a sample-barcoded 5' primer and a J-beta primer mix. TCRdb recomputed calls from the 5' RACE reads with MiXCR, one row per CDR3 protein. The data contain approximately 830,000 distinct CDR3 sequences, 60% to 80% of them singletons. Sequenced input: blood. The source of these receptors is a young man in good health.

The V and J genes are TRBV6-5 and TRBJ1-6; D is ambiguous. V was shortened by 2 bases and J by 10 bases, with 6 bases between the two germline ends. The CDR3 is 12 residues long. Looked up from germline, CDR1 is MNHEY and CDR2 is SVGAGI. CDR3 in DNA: TGTGCCAGCAGTTACGGCCCCTCACCCCTCCACTTT. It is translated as CASSYGPSPLHF.

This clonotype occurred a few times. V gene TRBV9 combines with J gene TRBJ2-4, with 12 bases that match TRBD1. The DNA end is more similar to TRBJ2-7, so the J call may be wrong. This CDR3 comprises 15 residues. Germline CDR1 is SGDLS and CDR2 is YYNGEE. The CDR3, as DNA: TGTGCCAGCAGCCCAGGGACAGGGGGCGATTACGAGCAGTACTTC. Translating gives CASSPGTGGDYEQYF.